One and the same sample provided the 7 T cell receptor beta chains below, sequenced in a study of shared clonotypes between healthy human individuals. The repertoire was sequenced with immunoSEQ multiplex PCR; TCRdb's copy has only in-frame clones and lacks some. There are more than 450,000 clones in the sample; about four fifths occur only once, and 13% lies in the top ten. Input material: PBMCs. The receptors here all came from a woman between 35 and 50 years old in good health. Some clones in this sample may be carry-over from other donors' samples.

This chain uses TRBV9 with TRBJ2-2, with TRBD2 matching 10 bases. CDR1 is SGDLS and CDR2 is YYNGEE in the germline V gene. This CDR3 comprises 15 residues. J gave up 5 bases and V 3 bases, and 4 bases lay outside the gene matches. The CDR3 sequence is CASSAAGGGTGELFF. CDR3 nucleotides: TGTGCCAGCAGCGCAGCGGGAGGGGGGACCGGGGAGCTGTTTTTT.

The chain has TRBV5-6 and TRBJ2-5, with D maybe TRBD2 (5 bases). The ends were cut back, 2 bases at V and 5 bases at J, with 13 bases in the middle. From germline, CDR1 is SGHDT and CDR2 YYEEEE. The CDR3 extends over 14 amino acids. The CDR3 DNA reads as TGTGCCAGCAGCTTAGGCGGAGAGGGCGAGACCCAGTACTTC. Translating gives CASSLGGEGETQYF.

The chain uses TRBV6-5 and TRBJ2-1; the D gene is possibly TRBD2 (6 bases). The CDR3 is 15 amino acids. Germline V lookup: CDR1 MNHEY, CDR2 SVGAGI. Trimming pared 7 bases from V and 4 bases from J, leaving 17 bases between. In DNA form, the CDR3 reads TGTGCCAGCACCCCGGAGGGGCTAGGGTACAATGAGCAGTTCTTC. This gives the protein CASTPEGLGYNEQFF.

The rearrangement links TRBV7-2 to TRBJ2-7; D is unresolved. Germline V gene lookup returns CDR1 SGHTA and CDR2 FQGNSA. This CDR3 has 13 amino acids. V was cut by 5 bases and J by 4 bases, with 12 bases left in between. CDR3 nucleotides: TGTGCCAGCAGCCCCCGGACGGTTTACGAGCAGTACTTC. Residues: CASSPRTVYEQYF.

This rearrangement joins TRBV19 to TRBJ1-6; D is perhaps TRBD1 (6 bases). V lost 4 bases and J 6 bases, leaving 13 bases between the germline ends. This CDR3 has 15 amino acids. Germline assignment: CDR1 LNHDA and CDR2 SQIVND (reference sequence). As DNA, the CDR3 is TGTGCCAGTAGTAGATGGGACATAGCTAATTCACCCCTCCACTTT. Residues: CASSRWDIANSPLHF.

V and J are TRBV11-1 and TRBJ2-7, with D unresolved. Germline CDR1 is SGHAT and CDR2 is FQDESV (reference sequence). CDR3 size: 15 residues. V was pared by 3 bases and J by 0 bases, with 12 bases between. This CDR3 is CASSFGLGSSYEQYF. The CDR3 region has the DNA TGTGCCAGCAGCTTCGGGTTGGGAAGCTCCTACGAGCAGTACTTC.

The J gene is TRBJ2-7, the V gene TRBV12-5; the D gene is possibly TRBD2 (6 bases). Per germline, CDR1 LGHNT and CDR2 FRNRAP. This CDR3 region has 15 residues. Trimming stripped 2 bases from V and 0 bases from J, with 11 bases between. The CDR3 here is CASGLLAGPSYEQYF. The CDR3 nucleotides read TGTGCTAGTGGTTTGCTCGCGGGACCCTCCTACGAGCAGTACTTC.